One and the same sample provided the 21 T cell receptor beta chains below, sequenced in a study of control samples from healthy donors and cancer patients. Assay: immunoSEQ multiplex PCR; the TCRdb copy retains only in-frame clones and omits some. The sample contains hundreds of thousands of clones, 90% of which appear only once. Sequencing was performed on PBMCs. The receptors come from a man aged 40-50 years with head and neck cancer.

This rearrangement joins TRBV7-8 to TRBJ2-7; D assignment may be TRBD1 or TRBD2 (5 bases each). This CDR3 is built from 12 residues. Germline V gives CDR1 SGHVS, CDR2 FQNEAQ. Written as DNA, the CDR3 is TGTGGTTCGGGACGGAGCTCCTACGAGCAGTACTTC. It specifies CGSGRSSYEQYF.

This chain uses TRBV4-1 with TRBJ2-1; 8 positions match TRBD2. The trim removed 1 base at V and 6 bases at J, leaving 14 bases unmatched. The CDR3 runs 18 residues. The germline V gene encodes CDR1 MGHRA and CDR2 YSYEKL. DNA of the CDR3: TGCGCCAGCAGCCAAGCATGGGCGGCTAGCGGGCCGGCCAATGAGCAGTTCTTC. Its translation is CASSQAWAASGPANEQFF.

The chain uses TRBV2 and TRBJ1-2, with D possibly TRBD1 on 5 matching bases. V lost 7 bases, J lost 6 bases, and 18 bases lay in between. Germline assignment: CDR1 SNHLY and CDR2 FYNNEI. The CDR3 consists of 14 residues. CDR3 protein: CASNPYQRGNGYTF. For the CDR3, the DNA is TGTGCCAGCAATCCCTACCAGAGGGGAAATGGCTACACCTTC.

The chain combines TRBV5-1 with TRBJ2-2; TRBD1 matches at 8 bases. CDR1 and CDR2 (germline): SGHRS, YFSETQ. The CDR3 covers 16 residues. Trimming took 4 bases from V and 4 from J; bases not matched to a gene: 9. For the CDR3, the DNA is TGCGCCAGCAGCCAAACTCACCAGGGGGCCACCGGGGAGCTGTTTTTT. It translates to CASSQTHQGATGELFF.

This chain links TRBV2 with TRBJ1-6; D is unresolved. Trimming removed 3 bases at V and 6 bases at J, with 12 bases between. This CDR3 comprises 15 residues. The germline CDR1 and CDR2 sequences are SNHLY and FYNNEI. The CDR3 here is CASSDFPGLNSPLHF. The DNA of the CDR3 is TGTGCCAGCAGTGATTTCCCGGGCCTTAATTCACCCCTCCACTTT. Drawing the rest from reference TRBV2 and TRBJ1-6, the complete variable domain is EPEVTQTPSHQVTQMGQEVILRCVPISNHLYFYWYRQILGQKVEFLVSFYNNEISEKSEIFDDQFSVERPDGSNFTLKIRSTKLEDSAMYFCASSDFPGLNSPLHFGNGTRLTVT.

This chain links TRBV24-1 with TRBJ1-6, with unresolved D. The germline CDR1 and CDR2 sequences are KGHDR and SFDVKD. V was shortened by 1 base and J by 10 bases, with 10 bases between the two germline ends. CDR3 length: 14 residues. In DNA, the CDR3 is TGTGCCACCAGTGATTTAACCCCGGGCTCACCCCTCCACTTT. Protein product: CATSDLTPGSPLHF.

The CDR3 DNA sequence: TGTGCCAGCAAGGAGACCATGGGGGGGAAGGAGCAGTTCTTC. This gives the protein CASKETMGGKEQFF. This chain uses TRBV7-3 with TRBJ2-1, with 7 bases identical to TRBD2. CDR1 and CDR2 (germline): SGHTA, FQGTGA. This CDR3 region has 14 residues. The V gene end was trimmed by 7 bases and the J gene end by 10 bases; junction bases not matched to a gene: 13.

This clone was found a few times. V gene TRBV28 combines with J gene TRBJ1-5; D not certain. Trimming pared 3 bases from V and 6 bases from J, leaving 9 bases between. Germline values: CDR1 MDHEN, CDR2 SYDVKM. The CDR3 is 13 residues long. This CDR3 reads CASSLEAGQPQHF. CDR3 coding DNA: TGTGCCAGCAGTTTGGAGGCCGGTCAGCCCCAGCATTTT.

The chain couples TRBV6-2 or TRBV6-3 to TRBJ1-5, with 8 bases that match TRBD1. The CDR3 runs to 16 residues. The ends lost 0 bases at V and 4 bases at J; junction bases unmatched: 5. Germline lookup yields CDR1 MNHEY and CDR2 SVGEGT. The CDR3 reads CASSYSLRTGNQPQHF. Here the CDR3 DNA reads TGTGCCAGCAGTTACTCCTTAAGGACAGGGAATCAGCCCCAGCATTTT.

DNA of the CDR3: TGTGCCAGCGGTCGTCTCGGGACAGGGAGGTTGTATGAGCAGTTCTTC. This sequence encodes CASGRLGTGRLYEQFF. This rearrangement joins TRBV4-2 to TRBJ2-1; 9 nucleotides agree with TRBD1. This CDR3 comprises 16 residues. Germline V gene lookup returns CDR1 LGHNA and CDR2 YNFKEQ. V gave up 8 bases and J gave up 8 bases; unmatched junction bases: 16.

This chain uses TRBV5-5 with TRBJ2-3, with 12 positions matching TRBD2. Germline lookup yields CDR1 SGHKS and CDR2 YYEKEE (reference sequence). The length of the CDR3 is 16 residues. The J segment lost 4 bases and the V segment lost 5 bases, leaving 8 bases of the junction unmatched. The CDR3 loop is CASRQTGLAGSDTQYF. The CDR3 DNA reads TGTGCCAGCAGACAAACGGGACTAGCGGGCTCAGATACGCAGTATTTT.

This chain connects TRBV5-1 to TRBJ2-5; no reliable D call. Per germline, CDR1 SGHRS and CDR2 YFSETQ. The length of the CDR3 is 13 residues. The V end was cut by 5 bases, the J end by 4 bases, with 12 bases between. The CDR3 DNA sequence: TGCGCCAGCAGGGATAGTGGTGGAGAGACCCAGTACTTC. As protein: CASRDSGGETQYF.

Only one count was recorded for this clone. This chain joins TRBV19 and TRBJ2-7; TRBD1 aligns across 11 bases. Trimming removed 5 bases from V and 2 bases from J; junction bases left unmatched: 14. The germline V gene has CDR1 LNHDA and CDR2 SQIVND (reference sequence). The CDR3 is 18 residues long. CDR3 in DNA: TGTGCCAGTAGTCGAAAAAGCCCCAGGACAGGGGGCACCTACGAGCAGTACTTC. It encodes CASSRKSPRTGGTYEQYF.

V gene TRBV29-1 combines with J gene TRBJ2-3; the match to TRBD1 covers 9 bases. Germline V gene data show CDR1 as SQVTM and CDR2 as ANQGSEA. The CDR3 is 14 residues long. Trimming at V came to 5 bases and at J to 2 bases, leaving 5 bases not matched to a gene. The CDR3 region has the DNA TGCAGCGTTCTGAGACAGGGGGTCACAGATACGCAGTATTTT. This gives the protein CSVLRQGVTDTQYF.

The chain couples TRBV5-6 to TRBJ2-2; D uncertain. The V end was cut by 7 bases, the J end by 7 bases, with 11 bases between. Germline V lookup: CDR1 SGHDT, CDR2 YYEEEE. The CDR3 has 12 amino acids. The CDR3 DNA reads as TGTGCCAGCTCATCGACTGGCGGGGAGCTGTTTTTT. Translation: CASSSTGGELFF.

This chain links TRBV7-3 with TRBJ1-1; D unclear. The CDR3 spans 16 residues. Germline CDR1 SGHTA, CDR2 FQGTGA. V was cut by 2 bases and J by 0 bases, with 13 bases left in between. This CDR3 is CASSLLPTSVNTEAFF. The DNA for the CDR3 is TGTGCCAGCAGCTTATTACCGACGTCCGTGAACACTGAAGCTTTCTTT.

Here the CDR3 DNA reads TGTGCCAGCTCACCCTCCGACGGCAATCAGCCCCAGCATTTT. Translation: CASSPSDGNQPQHF. The chain links TRBV18 to TRBJ1-5; the D is unclear. The CDR3 sequence is 14 residues long. Trimming pared 3 bases from V and 2 bases from J, leaving 8 bases between. Germline assignment: CDR1 KGHSH and CDR2 LQKENI.

This chain connects TRBV9 to TRBJ1-2; D gene ambiguous. Deletions cut 6 bases from V and 4 bases from J, with 16 bases between. The CDR3 has 14 amino acids. Germline V lookup: CDR1 SGDLS, CDR2 YYNGEE. In DNA form, the CDR3 reads TGTGCCAGCAATGCCGGATCCGGAATCTATGGCTACACCTTC. It translates to CASNAGSGIYGYTF.

The chain is built from TRBV5-8 and TRBJ2-7; 9 nucleotides match TRBD1. The V gene's germline CDR1 is SGHTS and CDR2 YDEGEE. This CDR3 is built from 15 residues. V was pared by 2 bases and J by 4 bases, with 7 bases of the junction left unmatched. In DNA, the CDR3 is TGTGCCAGCAGCTTATATAGGACAGGGGCTTACGAGCAGTACTTC. Amino acid sequence: CASSLYRTGAYEQYF. The variable domain in full, with the rest retrieved from reference TRBV5-8 and TRBJ2-7, is EAGVTQSPTHLIKTRGQQATLRCSPISGHTSVYWYQQALGLGLQFLLWYDEGEERNRGNFPPRFSGRQFPNYSSELNVNALELEDSALYLCASSLYRTGAYEQYFGPGTRLTVT.

The rearrangement uses TRBV28 and TRBJ2-1, with D uncertain. CDR3 size: 12 residues. Germline V gene data show CDR1 as MDHEN and CDR2 as SYDVKM. Trimming left V 5 bases short and J 5 bases short, with 7 bases between. CDR3 loop: CASSSWNNEQFF. CDR3 in DNA: TGTGCCAGCAGTAGCTGGAACAATGAGCAGTTCTTC.

Here the CDR3 reads CASSQDLRGGETQYF. For the CDR3, the DNA is TGCGCCAGCAGCCAAGATCTTAGGGGAGGCGAGACCCAGTACTTC. V usage is TRBV4-3 and J usage is TRBJ2-5, with a possible D match to TRBD2 (6 bases). From germline, CDR1 is LGHNA and CDR2 YSLEER. The CDR3 covers 15 residues. Trimming took 0 bases from V and 5 from J, leaving 13 bases between them.